These 26 T cell receptor beta chains share one sample of origin, sequenced in a study of T cell responses to AZD1222 COVID-19 vaccine. The assay was immunoSEQ multiplex PCR, and TCRdb's table has in-frame clones only and misses some. This table has about 140,000 clones, over 75% appearing once. The sample in question was peripheral blood, obtained on day 0 of AZD1222 vaccination. These receptor sequences come from an adult in good health.

This clone was recorded once. This sequence joins TRBV4-1 and TRBJ2-1; D call uncertain. Germline CDR1 reads MGHRA; CDR2 reads YSYEKL. This CDR3 is built from 14 residues. V shed 0 bases and J shed 8 bases, with 11 bases lying between them. In DNA form, the CDR3 reads TGCGCCAGCAGCCAAGATCAGGACCTCGATGAGCAGTTCTTC. Protein: CASSQDQDLDEQFF.

The chain is built from TRBV27 and TRBJ2-2; tentative D call: TRBD1 (6 bases). The germline V gene encodes CDR1 MNHEY and CDR2 SMNVEV (reference sequence). V lost 2 bases and J lost 6, with 16 bases in between. This CDR3 has 16 residues. The CDR3 DNA sequence: TGTGCCAGCAGTTTAATGGGGGCAGGGCCGGCCGGGGAGCTGTTTTTT. Its translation: CASSLMGAGPAGELFF.

This clone was detected a few times. V gene TRBV24-1 combines with J gene TRBJ2-5, with 7 bases fitting TRBD1. The V gene end was trimmed by 6 bases and the J gene end by 2 bases; junction bases not matched to a gene: 5. The CDR3 sequence is 14 residues long. Germline assignment: CDR1 KGHDR and CDR2 SFDVKD. In DNA form, the CDR3 reads TGTGCCACCAGTTCCAGGGGGAGTCAAGAGACCCAGTACTTC. Translating gives CATSSRGSQETQYF.

This chain connects TRBV2 to TRBJ2-7, with 8 positions matching TRBD1. The CDR3 has 15 amino acids. Per the germline V gene, CDR1 is SNHLY and CDR2 is FYNNEI. Trimming cost V 4 bases and J 2 bases; bases outside gene matches: 7. CDR3 nucleotide sequence: TGTGCCAGCAGTGCCGGAGGACAGGGAACCTACGAGCAGTACTTC. Its protein product is CASSAGGQGTYEQYF.

This clone was observed once. The chain combines TRBV27 with TRBJ2-3; 13 positions agree with TRBD2. This CDR3 is 17 amino acids long. Germline trimming cut 6 bases from V and 4 bases from J; bases unmatched to any gene: 10. CDR1 is MNHEY and CDR2 is SMNVEV in the germline V gene (reference sequence). The CDR3 DNA follows: TGTGCCAGCAGACGACTCGGGACTAGCGGGAAGGCAGATACGCAGTATTTT. Its protein product is CASRRLGTSGKADTQYF.

Remarks on this clone: A junction end diverges from the germline sequence, so it may reflect a read error. The rearrangement links TRBV9 to TRBJ1-2; possibly TRBD1 for D (5 bases). This CDR3 contains 8 residues. Germline values: CDR1 SGDLS, CDR2 YYNGEE. The CDR3 sequence is CASSGGHF. CDR3 nucleotide sequence: TGTGCCAGCAGCGGGGGCCACTTC. The whole variable domain, remainder taken from reference TRBV9 and TRBJ1-2, is DSGVTQTPKHLITATGQRVTLRCSPRSGDLSVYWYQQSLDQGLQFLIQYYNGEERAKGNILERFSAQQFPDLHSELNLSSLELGDSALYFCASSGGHFGSGTRLTVV.

The chain couples TRBV5-6 to TRBJ2-7; D perhaps matches TRBD2 (5 bases). The CDR3 spans 17 residues. Looked up from germline, CDR1 is SGHDT and CDR2 is YYEEEE. The germline V and J ends were trimmed by 4 bases and 2 bases, with 22 bases remaining between them. The CDR3 DNA follows: TGTGCCAGCAGCCCTCTTGGTGTTCTAGAGGGAGCCTACGAGCAGTACTTC. Amino acid sequence: CASSPLGVLEGAYEQYF. Full variable domain (missing parts from reference TRBV5-6 and TRBJ2-7): DAGVTQSPTHLIKTRGQQVTLRCSPKSGHDTVSWYQQALGQGPQFIFQYYEEEERQRGNFPDRFSGHQFPNYSSELNVNALLLGDSALYLCASSPLGVLEGAYEQYFGPGTRLTVT.

The chain couples TRBV7-9 to TRBJ1-5, with a possible D match to TRBD1 (6 bases). The CDR3 is made up of 18 amino acids. Per the germline V gene, CDR1 is SEHNR and CDR2 is FQNEAQ (reference sequence). Trimming took 4 bases from V and 0 from J, leaving 19 bases between them. This CDR3 reads CASSSAGTSHYSNQPQHF. The DNA of the CDR3 is TGTGCCAGCAGCTCAGCCGGGACAAGTCATTATAGCAATCAGCCCCAGCATTTT.

CDR3 sequence: CASSSLPSGRYEQYF. CDR3 nucleotide sequence: TGTGCCAGCAGTTCCTTACCTAGCGGGAGATACGAGCAGTACTTC. The genes are TRBV28 and TRBJ2-7; 10 bases agree with TRBD2. With 4 bases clipped from V and 4 bases from J, the junction kept 7 bases outside the gene matches. CDR1 is MDHEN and CDR2 is SYDVKM in the germline V gene. The CDR3 is made up of 15 amino acids.

The V call is TRBV29-1, the J call TRBJ2-1; TRBD2 agrees at 8 bases. From germline, CDR1 is SQVTM and CDR2 ANQGSEA. Germline trimming cut 4 bases from V and 4 bases from J; bases unmatched to any gene: 9. CDR3 size: 15 residues. The CDR3 is CSVVGAGGSYNEQFF. The CDR3 coding sequence is TGCAGCGTTGTGGGGGCGGGAGGTTCTTACAATGAGCAGTTCTTC.

The CDR3 DNA sequence: TGTGCCAGCAGCTCCGGACTAGCGGGCACAGATACGCAGTATTTT. Translating it yields CASSSGLAGTDTQYF. The chain couples TRBV5-4 to TRBJ2-3; 10 bases map to TRBD2. Germline CDR1 and CDR2: SGHNT and YYREEE (reference sequence). The length of the CDR3 is 15 residues. V dropped 3 bases and J dropped 1; count of bases not matched to a gene: 2.

The chain employs TRBV5-5 and TRBJ2-7; 8 bases fit TRBD2. V lost 0 bases to trimming and J lost 3 bases; unmatched junction nucleotides: 5. There are 15 residues in the CDR3. From germline, CDR1 is SGHKS and CDR2 YYEKEE (reference sequence). CDR3: CASSLALAGRYEQYF. The CDR3 nucleotides read TGTGCCAGCAGCTTGGCGCTAGCGGGCCGCTACGAGCAGTACTTC.

The chain joins TRBV19 to TRBJ1-1; 7 bases line up with TRBD1. There are 15 residues in the CDR3. V shed 5 bases, J shed 1 base, and the junction held 7 bases outside the gene matches. Per the germline V gene, CDR1 is LNHDA and CDR2 is SQIVND (reference sequence). The CDR3 DNA follows: TGTGCCAGTAGTCCTAGACAGGGTGGGAACACTGAAGCTTTCTTT. Protein product: CASSPRQGGNTEAFF.

In nucleotides, the CDR3 is TGTGCCAGCAGTTTGACGAACGTCCTGACTTTC. Its translation is CASSLTNVLTF. This chain links TRBV28 with TRBJ2-6; D is ambiguous. The length of the CDR3 is 11 residues. CDR1 MDHEN and CDR2 SYDVKM come from the germline V gene. Trimming cost V 3 bases and J 10 bases, with 4 bases left between them.

This clone came up once. This rearrangement joins TRBV29-1 to TRBJ2-4; D assignment may be TRBD1 or TRBD2 (5 bases each). Germline values: CDR1 SQVTM, CDR2 ANQGSEA. V was shortened by 4 bases and J by 3 bases, with 13 bases between the two germline ends. The CDR3 loop spans 14 amino acids. The CDR3 DNA is TGCAGCGTTGGAGGGGTGGGAGTCAAAAACATTCAGTACTTC. It encodes CSVGGVGVKNIQYF.

The chain is built from TRBV2 and TRBJ1-2; D not certain. The CDR3 covers 12 residues. The V gene lost 2 bases and the J gene lost 7 bases, with 8 bases spanning the gap. Germline CDR1 is SNHLY and CDR2 is FYNNEI. The CDR3 sequence is CASSEKGRGYTF. CDR3 in DNA: TGTGCCAGCAGTGAAAAAGGTCGTGGCTACACCTTC.

The V gene is TRBV23-1, the J gene TRBJ2-1; no clear D. TRBV23-1 is an ORF, and what it does is uncertain. V was clipped by 4 bases and J by 1 base, with 11 bases between them. The CDR3 covers 15 residues. The CDR3 nucleotides are TGCGCCAGCAGTCTTCTAGTCGGGTCCTACAATGAGCAGTTCTTC. Translated, it gives CASSLLVGSYNEQFF.

The gene calls are TRBV7-9 and TRBJ1-6, with 8 bases lining up with TRBD1. This CDR3 has 16 amino acids. CDR1 and CDR2 from the germline V gene are SEHNR and FQNEAQ (reference sequence). Germline trimming cut 5 bases from V and 3 bases from J; bases unmatched to any gene: 6. In nucleotides, the CDR3 is TGTGCCAGCAGCAGTGGGACAGGCTTCTATAATTCACCCCTCCACTTT. Its protein is CASSSGTGFYNSPLHF.

The V and J genes are TRBV6-6 and TRBJ1-1; no reliable D call. This CDR3 region has 11 residues. Per germline, CDR1 MNHNY and CDR2 SVGAGI (reference sequence). Trimming removed 0 bases at V and 7 bases at J, with 3 bases between. This CDR3 reads CASSYSFEAFF. The CDR3 DNA follows: TGTGCCAGCAGTTACTCTTTTGAAGCTTTCTTT.

The chain carries TRBV27 and TRBJ2-7; D might be TRBD2 (6 bases). CDR3 size: 15 residues. Trimming cost V 2 bases and J 5 bases, with 16 bases left between them. Germline CDR1 is MNHEY and CDR2 is SMNVEV (reference sequence). CDR3 region: CASSLGPGRFNEQYF. The CDR3 DNA sequence: TGTGCCAGCAGTTTAGGCCCAGGGAGGTTTAACGAGCAGTACTTC.

This rearrangement joins TRBV6-2 or TRBV6-3 to TRBJ2-1; 13 bases are a match to TRBD2. This CDR3 comprises 17 residues. Germline assignment: CDR1 MNHEY and CDR2 SVGEGT. The V and J ends lost 6 bases and 2 bases, in that order; junction bases with no gene match: 7. The CDR3 region is CASSPPGLAGPYNEQFF. The CDR3 DNA reads as TGTGCCAGCAGCCCGCCGGGACTAGCGGGGCCCTACAATGAGCAGTTCTTC.

This clone was counted a few times. The chain uses TRBV6-1 and TRBJ2-2; D is undetermined. CDR3 length: 15 amino acids. Per the germline V gene, CDR1 is MNHNS and CDR2 is SASEGT. V gave up 0 bases and J gave up 9 bases, with 14 bases separating them. CDR3 residues: CASSEAGPFYRELFF. Written as DNA, the CDR3 is TGTGCCAGCAGTGAAGCAGGGCCCTTCTACCGGGAGCTGTTTTTT.

The CDR3 region has the DNA TGTGCCAGCAGCCGAGCTACAGGGTTCAGCGGGACGAACACCGGGGAGCTGTTTTTT. As protein: CASSRATGFSGTNTGELFF. The gene calls are TRBV3-1 (or the pseudogene TRBV3-2) and TRBJ2-2, with D possibly being TRBD2 (7 bases). Germline V CDR1 and CDR2: LGHDT, YNNKEL (reference sequence). V lost 4 bases, J lost 0 bases, and 21 bases lay in between. CDR3 length: 19 amino acids.

The rearrangement uses TRBV19 and TRBJ2-1; TRBD2 aligns across 8 bases. The V segment lost 7 bases and the J segment 7 bases; nucleotides outside the gene matches: 9. The CDR3 consists of 14 residues. The V gene's germline CDR1 is LNHDA and CDR2 SQIVND (reference sequence). CDR3 coding DNA: TGTGCCAGTACCCCCGGGAGGGCGGGGAATGAGCAGTTCTTC. Its protein is CASTPGRAGNEQFF.

The genes are TRBV4-1 and TRBJ1-2; weak D call: TRBD1 (5 bases). The V gene's germline CDR1 is MGHRA and CDR2 YSYEKL. This CDR3 has 12 amino acids. Deletions cut 3 bases from V and 4 bases from J, with 6 bases between. The CDR3 is CASSQGTYGYTF. As DNA, the CDR3 is TGCGCCAGCAGCCAGGGGACCTATGGCTACACCTTC.

On this clone itself: The junction departs from the called germline gene at one end, perhaps through a read error. The chain has TRBV7-7 and TRBJ2-3; D is perhaps TRBD2 (6 bases). The germline CDR1 and CDR2 sequences are SSHAT and FNYEAQ (reference sequence). The CDR3 has 15 residues. CDR3 loop: CASSRGTHSTDTQYF. Here the CDR3 DNA reads TGTGCTAGCAGCCGCGGGACCCACAGCACAGATACGCAGTATTTT. Supplemented by reference TRBV7-7 and TRBJ2-3, the full variable domain reads GAGVSQSPRYKVTKRGQDVTLRCDPISSHATLYWYQQALGQGPEFLTYFNYEAQPDKSGLPSDRFSAERPEGSISTLTIQRTEQRDSAMYRCASSRGTHSTDTQYFGPGTRLTVL.